The rows below give T cell receptor beta chains drawn from one sample of a study of blood T cell repertoires in COVID-19. TCRdb's copy holds only in-frame clones and misses some; the assay was immunoSEQ multiplex PCR. The table includes 200,000 to 250,000 clones, about 88% detected once. The sample was peripheral blood. The receptors come from a woman in her sixties with acute or convalescent COVID-19. Each CDR3 is given with its conserved first and last residue.

>TRBV4-1
CASSQDRGATVSTEAFF
>TRBV6-1
CASSGVAGVGYNEQFF
>TRBV7-9
CASSFGRGPSSSYEQYF
>TRBV5-8
CASSDWTIQAKNIQYF
>TRBV7-9
CASSSEFDEQFF
>TRBV7-3
CASRPRTGVYEQYF
>TRBV10-1
CASSEAGRHEQYF
>TRBV27
CASSSPWTRNTDTQYF
>TRBV11-2
CASSLEGRQTQYF
>TRBV4-2
CASSPSGSRDTQYF
>TRBV6-5
CASSYSSWGGYSPLHF
>TRBV23-1
CASSRSRQGTRFLTDTQYF
>TRBV11-2
CASRQTDRAYTDTQYF
>TRBV5-1
CASSPGTGVFNGSPLHF
>TRBV9
CASSVDTGGNEKLFF
>TRBV5-6
CASSGRGQLDTDTQYF
>TRBV4-2
CASSQEPTSGVDYNEQFF
>TRBV5-6
CASSLRGYNSPLHF
>TRBV18
CASSPPEGKYEQYF
>TRBV28
CASQKGGNYNEQFF
>TRBV4-1
CASSQTPGGSGSPLHF
>TRBV28
CASSSPNRGRGTGQPQHF
>TRBV5-6
CASSTTGRTNEKLFF
>TRBV29-1
CSVGGFYEQYF
>TRBV30
CAWSVRGNTEAFF
>TRBV30
CAWSVGGLGYTF
>TRBV25-1
CASSEYGETGELFF
>TRBV3-1/TRBV3-2
CASSQRLAGDGLEETQYF
>TRBV30
CAWSGQASNQPQHF
>TRBV11-3
CASSERPGTEAFF
>TRBV29-1
CSVEGRGGVTGELFF
>TRBV18
CASSPSAGANYGYTF
>TRBV5-5
CASSSTGSSYNSPLHF
>TRBV4-3
CASSQDYRAYEQYF
>TRBV6-6
CASGRGQSDEQYF
>TRBV9
CASSVEQGYGYTF
>TRBV28
CASSTDDRDRQFF
>TRBV4-2
CASSQETSGYEQYF
>TRBV6-2/TRBV6-3
CASSSQGVNTEAFF
>TRBV29-1
CSVARTEAFF
>TRBV28
CASSPLEGYGYTF
>TRBV10-3
CAIKGEGEAFF
>TRBV25-1
CAVRPERATEAFF
>TRBV30
CAWIREAAGNTIYF
>TRBV5-1
CASSTGDREATF
>TRBV7-9
CASSKTPTGRRIGYEQYF
>TRBV6-5
CASSYRAQGAGSEVTF
>TRBV6-6
CASRPPGQTNEKLFF
>TRBV7-6
CASSLGRLASYNEQFF
>TRBV6-5
CASRPGQGVVQPQHF
>TRBV5-4
CATSSGRAWQETQYF
>TRBV18
CASSPSGWTGVDNEQFF
>TRBV28
CASSFLSLRDSSEKLFF
>TRBV11-3
CASSSRTGLGEQYF
>TRBV28
CASRRTSGRVADTQYF